Listed here is a single T cell receptor beta chain. The antigen this receptor binds is unknown. Per-base qualities were not stored, and no clone one base away is much larger. The library was made by the immunoSEQ multiplex PCR assay. Following the manufacturer's protocol, the hsTCRB Kit was used to amplify rearranged TCR beta chain sequences. Sequencing of TCRB libraries was carried out on an Illumina MiSeq. The original pipeline was this. The proprietary platform of the kit vendor was used for demultiplexing, trimming and gene mapping. Held by TCRdb, this immuneACCESS table contains in-frame sequences only and omits some clones. Under half of the omission traces to an unresolved V gene where checked; the cause of the rest is unknown. Clone size and V and J calls were adopted from that table, with D and trimming inferred from the DNA. The table for this sample lists about 67,000 clones; over 75% of them were counted only once. The ten largest clones capture about an eighth of the sample.

Sample time point, as interpreted from the label and publication: week 23, last vaccination. Every vaccine dose consisted of 300 ug of a 20-mer mutant IDH1 peptide in Montanide, administered subcutaneously together with topical imiquimod. The donors had newly diagnosed IDH1-mutant astrocytomas of WHO grade 3 or 4 that showed loss of nuclear ATRX. The samples were drawn from NOA16, a multicentre, single-arm, open-label phase I trial in Germany that tested a mutant IDH1 peptide vaccine in humans for the first time. The DNeasy Blood and Tissue Kit was used to extract genomic DNA from EDTA blood for TCRB sequencing. This record comes from a study of a mutant IDH1 vaccine in newly diagnosed glioma (dated by TCRdb to about 2021). Background on the whole study: Eight vaccinations were administered to patients in weeks 1, 3, 5, 7, 11, 15, 19 and 23, corresponding to visits V03 through V10. Vaccination started 4-6 weeks after radiotherapy alone, or was given together with temozolomide cycles in the groups whose treatment included chemotherapy. Of the roughly 34 treated patients, 62.5% were male and 37.5% were female, and a mean age of around 40 years was recorded. Before enrollment, most patients had been given radiochemotherapy with temozolomide as standard therapy, while the rest had received either radiotherapy alone or temozolomide alone. Six visits were used for peripheral blood collection: V03 (baseline), V05, V07, V10, V12 and V13. Longitudinal TCRB deep sequencing was performed for some 25 treated patients wherever samples were available for exploratory analyses. What the study reported, not specific to this receptor: The authors noted that analyses of patient blood samples could not be reproduced because of sample limitations. PBMC samples for TCRB deep sequencing were selected based on availability. Pseudoprogression seemed to be unrelated to changes in the top peripheral T cell clonotypes found by TCRB sequencing. Immune responses induced by the vaccine were seen in approximately 92% of patients across multiple MHC alleles.

CDR1 and CDR2 are read off the germline V gene as SGHRS and YFSETQ. The CDR3 contains 15 residues, cysteine and phenylalanine counted. The sequence is cut down to CDR3 DNA, 45 bases in frame from base 1. The germline ends are 15 bases apart after V is trimmed by 2 bases and J by 4 bases. The sample consisted of PBMCs, taken from a glioma patient whose treatment included an IDH1 peptide vaccine. This receptor was identified in a man aged 18 to 29 with glioma. The chain is assembled from TRBV5-1 and TRBJ1-1, with the D gene too uncertain to name. The DNA sequence follows: TGCGCCAGCAGCTTCCTCTATTCGGTTCGCACTGAAGCTTTCTTT. Its translation is CASSFLYSVRTEAFF.